Following are 20 T cell receptor beta chains from one sample sequenced in a study of STAT5B mutations in CD4+ large granular lymphocyte leukemia. The protocol was immunoSEQ multiplex PCR, while the TCRdb copy is restricted to in-frame clones and leaves out a portion. The table records just over 40,000 clones, 84% of them present only once. Material: CD4+ T cells from blood buffy coats. All receptors derive from a human donor in good health.

The CDR3 here is CSVDILPGVSTDTQYF. CDR3 nucleotide sequence: TGCAGCGTTGATATTCTACCGGGAGTCAGCACAGATACGCAGTATTTT. J is TRBJ2-3 and V is TRBV29-1; D possibly corresponds to TRBD2 (6 bases). The length of the CDR3 is 16 residues. Germline CDR1 SQVTM, CDR2 ANQGSEA. Trimming removed 3 bases at V and 0 bases at J, with 16 bases between.

This clone was recorded only once. The chain has TRBV4-1 and TRBJ1-2; perhaps TRBD1 as D (5 bases). V was cut by 3 bases and J by 4 bases, with 18 bases left in between. CDR3 size: 16 residues. CDR1 and CDR2 (germline): MGHRA, YSYEKL. CDR3 sequence (DNA): TGCGCCAGCAGCCAGACAGCAAAGGGGATGTCCTATGGCTACACCTTC. Amino acids: CASSQTAKGMSYGYTF.

This clone has just a few counts. This sequence joins TRBV19 and TRBJ1-5, with TRBD1 identical over 9 bases. J was trimmed by 4 bases and V by 4 bases; bases with no gene match: 8. CDR3 length: 16 amino acids. Germline CDR1 and CDR2: LNHDA and SQIVND (reference sequence). The CDR3 bases are TGTGCCAGTAGTAGTCCGGGACAGGGTGGGAATCAGCCCCAGCATTTT. Translation gives CASSSPGQGGNQPQHF.

The chain has TRBV6-5 and TRBJ1-6; 7 bases are shared with TRBD1. V lost 2 bases, J lost 8 bases, and 9 bases stayed unmatched. The CDR3 has 16 amino acids. In germline, CDR1 is MNHEY, CDR2 SVGAGI. The CDR3 loop reads CASSYTTGVGDSPLHF. The CDR3 DNA sequence: TGTGCCAGCAGTTACACCACAGGGGTCGGGGATTCACCCCTCCACTTT.

The chain is built from TRBV20-1 and TRBJ2-7; D is unresolved. The CDR3 totals 11 residues. Trimming took 5 bases from V and 0 from J, leaving 5 bases between them. Germline V gene data show CDR1 as DFQATT and CDR2 as SNEGSKA (reference sequence). The CDR3 bases are TGCAGTGCTCCTTACTCCTACGAGCAGTACTTC. It translates to CSAPYSYEQYF.

The chain employs TRBV19 and TRBJ1-1; D is perhaps TRBD1 (6 bases). Looked up from germline, CDR1 is LNHDA and CDR2 is SQIVND (reference sequence). The CDR3 consists of 15 residues. V lost 4 bases and J 3 bases, leaving 15 bases between the germline ends. CDR3 region: CASSRGTEGDTEAFF. The CDR3 DNA reads TGTGCCAGTAGTAGGGGGACGGAGGGGGACACTGAAGCTTTCTTT.

This clone was counted between two and nine times. This sequence joins TRBV19 and TRBJ1-1; 10 nucleotides line up with TRBD1. The V and J ends lost 8 bases and 1 base, in that order; junction bases with no gene match: 7. Germline assignment: CDR1 LNHDA and CDR2 SQIVND (reference sequence). The CDR3 is 15 amino acids. CDR3 sequence: CASLRQGAPNTEAFF. CDR3 DNA: TGTGCCAGTCTTCGACAGGGGGCACCGAACACTGAAGCTTTCTTT.

The sample holds a few counts of this clone. DNA for the CDR3: TGTGCCAGCAGTTACCGAGGTTTAGAGGAAGCTTTCTTT. This codes for CASSYRGLEEAFF. The chain links TRBV6-5 to TRBJ1-1; D not resolved. Germline lookup yields CDR1 MNHEY and CDR2 SVGAGI. V was pared by 2 bases and J by 8 bases, with 12 bases between. CDR3 size: 13 residues.

Written as DNA, the CDR3 is TGTGCCATCAGACCAGGGAGCCATGAGGGCTACACCTTC. Its protein product is CAIRPGSHEGYTF. The V call is TRBV10-3, the J call TRBJ1-2, with D tentatively TRBD1 (5 bases). V was shortened by 6 bases and J by 8 bases, with 16 bases between the two germline ends. The germline V gene encodes CDR1 ENHRY and CDR2 SYGVKD. CDR3 size: 13 residues.

The chain combines TRBV15 with TRBJ1-2; D is perhaps TRBD1 (6 bases). CDR1 and CDR2 from the germline V gene are LNHNV and YYDKDF (reference sequence). The V and J ends lost 5 bases and 8 bases respectively, with 18 bases between them. CDR3 length: 14 amino acids. The CDR3 bases are TGTGCCACCAGCCAGGAACTTGGACAGTGGGGCTACACCTTC. This codes for CATSQELGQWGYTF.

The V gene is TRBV10-2, the J gene TRBJ1-2; 9 positions agree with TRBD1. J lost 2 bases, V lost 3 bases, and 4 bases had no gene match. CDR1 is WSHSY and CDR2 is SAAADI in the germline V gene. The CDR3 length is 15 residues. In DNA, the CDR3 is TGCGCCAGCAGTGACCTCGGGACAGGGAACTATGGCTACACCTTC. It encodes CASSDLGTGNYGYTF.

CDR3 region: CASARGLAPTDTQYF. The CDR3 region has the DNA TGTGCCAGCGCTCGAGGACTGGCGCCCACAGATACGCAGTATTTT. The genes are TRBV2 and TRBJ2-3; D possibly corresponds to TRBD2 (5 bases). This CDR3 comprises 15 residues. The germline V gene has CDR1 SNHLY and CDR2 FYNNEI. V lost 8 bases and J 2 bases, leaving 17 bases between the germline ends.

The chain uses TRBV18 and TRBJ1-3; D gene uncertain. V lost 2 bases and J 3 bases, leaving 11 bases between the germline ends. The CDR3 spans 15 residues. Germline V lookup: CDR1 KGHSH, CDR2 LQKENI. The CDR3 here is CASSPRTLRGNTIYF. The CDR3 DNA is TGTGCCAGCTCACCAAGGACCCTGCGTGGAAACACCATATATTTT. The whole variable domain, remainder taken from reference TRBV18 and TRBJ1-3, is NAGVMQNPRHLVRRRGQEARLRCSPMKGHSHVYWYRQLPEEGLKFMVYLQKENIIDESGMPKERFSAEFPKEGPSILRIQQVVRGDSAAYFCASSPRTLRGNTIYFGEGSWLTVV.

The J gene is TRBJ2-5, the V gene TRBV5-4; 13 nucleotides agree with TRBD2. J was trimmed by 7 bases and V by 4 bases; bases with no gene match: 10. The CDR3 spans 16 residues. CDR1 is SGHNT and CDR2 is YYREEE in the germline V gene (reference sequence). As DNA, the CDR3 is TGTGCCAGCAGCGCCGGGACTAGCGGGATAGCGGGGACCCAGTACTTC. Amino acids: CASSAGTSGIAGTQYF.

The chain carries TRBV28 and TRBJ1-1; D is perhaps TRBD1 (6 bases). CDR1 and CDR2 from the germline V gene are MDHEN and SYDVKM. The CDR3 consists of 15 residues. V lost 6 bases and J 3 bases, leaving 17 bases between the germline ends. The CDR3 DNA sequence: TGTGCCAGCAGGGTACCGGGACACCGGTACACTGAAGCTTTCTTT. Translated, it gives CASRVPGHRYTEAFF.

The V gene is TRBV5-6, the J gene TRBJ2-5; 8 nucleotides agree with TRBD1. The J segment lost 2 bases and the V segment lost 2 bases, leaving 5 bases of the junction unmatched. This CDR3 spans 15 amino acids. Per germline, CDR1 SGHDT and CDR2 YYEEEE. DNA for the CDR3: TGTGCCAGCAGCTTAATGACAGGGGCTCAAGAGACCCAGTACTTC. It specifies CASSLMTGAQETQYF.

This clone has just one count. CDR3 nucleotide sequence: TGTGCCTGGAGAAGGACAGATCGAGGCTACGAGCAGTACTTC. It yields the protein CAWRRTDRGYEQYF. The chain carries TRBV30 and TRBJ2-7; tentative D call: TRBD1 (6 bases). The germline V gene encodes CDR1 GTSNPN and CDR2 SVGIG (reference sequence). The CDR3 is made up of 14 amino acids. Trimming cost V 3 bases and J 3 bases, with 15 bases left between them.

The genes are TRBV5-8 and TRBJ1-1, with D maybe TRBD1 (5 bases). CDR3 size: 15 residues. The germline CDR1 and CDR2 sequences are SGHTS and YDEGEE. The V gene lost 2 bases and the J gene lost 2 bases, with 13 bases spanning the gap. The DNA for the CDR3 is TGTGCCAGCAGCTTATTGGACGGGGGAAACACTGAAGCTTTCTTT. Encoded protein: CASSLLDGGNTEAFF.

The chain has TRBV10-3 and TRBJ1-5; D is unresolved. Trimming took 5 bases from V and 4 from J, leaving 12 bases between them. Germline V gene data show CDR1 as ENHRY and CDR2 as SYGVKD. The CDR3 covers 14 residues. CDR3 sequence (DNA): TGTGCCATCAGTCCCACCGGGGAGAATCAGCCCCAGCATTTT. Translating it yields CAISPTGENQPQHF.

The genes are TRBV11-2 and TRBJ1-2; 10 bases agree with TRBD1. This CDR3 has 15 amino acids. Germline loops: CDR1 SGHAT, CDR2 FQNNGV. The trim removed 5 bases at V and 3 bases at J, leaving 6 bases unmatched. CDR3 DNA sequence: TGTGCCAGCAGCACCAGACAGGGGGCCGACTATGGCTACACCTTC. It yields the protein CASSTRQGADYGYTF.